Listed below are T cell receptor beta chains from one sample, sequenced in a study of shared clonotypes between healthy human individuals. Here immunoSEQ multiplex PCR was the method, and the copy in TCRdb shows in-frame clones only, minus some. The sample holds approximately 2.3 million clones, approximately 93% seen once. The sample comprised naive CD4+ T cells from PBMCs. The receptors come from a man younger than 30 in good health. Some clones in this sample may be carry-over from other donors' samples. The CDR3 runs from the conserved cysteine through the conserved F or W. D genes are given only for firm matches. A clone size is listed for some rows: how often the clone was seen (once, few, many), or a class if it is expanded.

v_call: TRBV6-1
d_call: TRBD2
clone_size: NA
j_call: TRBJ2-3
cdr3_nt: TGTGCCAGCAGTGAAAAACGGGAGGGCCTTCAAGGTACAGATACGCAGTATTTT
cdr3_aa: CASSEKREGLQGTDTQYF

v_call: TRBV21-1
d_call: NA
clone_size: NA
j_call: TRBJ2-1
cdr3_nt: TGTGCCAGCAGCAAATTCCATCAACAGCGGGAGGGCAGGGGGAATGAGCAGTTCTTC
cdr3_aa: CASSKFHQQREGRGNEQFF

v_call: TRBV7-2
d_call: NA
clone_size: NA
j_call: TRBJ1-5
cdr3_nt: TGTGCCAGCAGCGATTACAGGGATCAGCCCCAGCATTTT
cdr3_aa: CASSDYRDQPQHF

v_call: TRBV7-9
d_call: TRBD1
clone_size: few
j_call: TRBJ1-3
cdr3_nt: TGTGCCAGCAGCGTAAGGGACAGCTTTGGAAACACCATATATTTT
cdr3_aa: CASSVRDSFGNTIYF

v_call: TRBV7-3
d_call: TRBD2
clone_size: NA
j_call: TRBJ2-3
cdr3_nt: TGTGCCAGCAGCTTGGCTAGCGGGAGGGCCTTGGCAGATACGCAGTATTTT
cdr3_aa: CASSLASGRALADTQYF

v_call: TRBV7-2
d_call: NA
clone_size: NA
j_call: TRBJ2-1
cdr3_nt: TGTGCCAGCAGCCCGGGCCCGACATCCTACAATGAGCAGTTCTTC
cdr3_aa: CASSPGPTSYNEQFF

v_call: TRBV7-9
d_call: NA
clone_size: NA
j_call: TRBJ1-4
cdr3_nt: TGTGCCAGCAGCTTAGGGCAGGCCGCGACTAATGAAAAACTGTTTTTT
cdr3_aa: CASSLGQAATNEKLFF

v_call: TRBV5-1
d_call: TRBD2
clone_size: NA
j_call: TRBJ2-1
cdr3_nt: TGCGCCAGCAGCTTGGCCGTGGCGGGAGGATTGATCAATGAGCAGTTCTTC
cdr3_aa: CASSLAVAGGLINEQFF

v_call: TRBV7-9
d_call: TRBD1
clone_size: few
j_call: TRBJ1-2
cdr3_nt: TGTGCCAGCAGCTTGGGACAGGGGCCCTACACCTTC
cdr3_aa: CASSLGQGPYTF

v_call: TRBV7-9
d_call: TRBD1
clone_size: NA
j_call: TRBJ1-4
cdr3_nt: TGTGCCAGCAGCCGACCTCGGACAGGGAGGGATGAAAAACTGTTTTTT
cdr3_aa: CASSRPRTGRDEKLFF

v_call: TRBV5-1
d_call: TRBD2
clone_size: NA
j_call: TRBJ2-3
cdr3_nt: TGCGCCAGCAGCCCCGGACTAGCGGATGGCACAGATACGCAGTATTTT
cdr3_aa: CASSPGLADGTDTQYF